The rows below give T cell receptor beta chains drawn from one sample of a study of blood T cells in healthy people across ages. Each CDR3 protein gets one entry after TCRdb re-called the 5' RACE reads with MiXCR. The sample holds fewer than 700,000 distinct CDR3 sequences, around 48% seen once. What was sequenced was blood. These receptors originate from a man at least 80 years old in good health. CDR3s include the opening cysteine and the closing phenylalanine or tryptophan. D genes are given only for firm matches. Where a row states a size, it is once, few, many or the class of an expanded clone; other rows omit it.

J gene: TRBJ1-6; clone size: NA; D gene: TRBD1; V gene: TRBV7-9; CDR3 protein: CASSFRTGGSTLHF; CDR3 DNA: TGTGCCAGCAGCTTTCGGACAGGGGGATCGACCCTCCACTTT
J gene: TRBJ2-2; clone size: few; D gene: TRBD2; V gene: TRBV7-9; CDR3 protein: CASSPGLAIANTGELFF; CDR3 DNA: TGTGCCAGCAGCCCGGGACTAGCGATAGCGAACACCGGGGAGCTGTTTTTT
J gene: TRBJ1-2; clone size: NA; D gene: TRBD1; V gene: TRBV6-5; CDR3 protein: CASSPWDRGYGYTF; CDR3 DNA: TGTGCCAGCAGTCCCTGGGACAGGGGCTATGGCTACACCTTC
J gene: TRBJ2-7; clone size: few; D gene: NA; V gene: TRBV6-2/TRBV6-3; CDR3 protein: CASLGLGQTYEQYF; CDR3 DNA: TGTGCCAGCCTGGGTCTAGGGCAGACCTACGAGCAGTACTTC
J gene: TRBJ2-1; clone size: NA; D gene: TRBD1; V gene: TRBV3-1; CDR3 protein: CASSQARDRGLDEQFF; CDR3 DNA: TGTGCCAGCAGCCAAGCCCGGGACAGGGGGCTGGATGAGCAGTTCTTC
J gene: TRBJ2-7; clone size: few; D gene: TRBD2; V gene: TRBV6-5; CDR3 protein: CASSYSGLAGGYEQYF; CDR3 DNA: TGTGCCAGCAGTTACTCGGGGCTAGCGGGAGGGTACGAGCAGTACTTC
J gene: TRBJ2-4; clone size: NA; D gene: NA; V gene: TRBV7-2; CDR3 protein: CASSPRGGNIQYF; CDR3 DNA: TGTGCCAGCAGCCCGAGGGGGGGAAACATTCAGTACTTC
J gene: TRBJ2-5; clone size: few; D gene: NA; V gene: TRBV9; CDR3 protein: CASSVSWGVQETQYF; CDR3 DNA: TGTGCCAGCAGCGTCAGCTGGGGAGTTCAAGAGACCCAGTACTTC
J gene: TRBJ2-1; clone size: NA; D gene: NA; V gene: TRBV7-3; CDR3 protein: CASSSFNGRYRNEQFF; CDR3 DNA: TGTGCCAGCAGCTCCTTCAACGGGAGATACAGGAATGAGCAGTTCTTC
J gene: TRBJ2-1; clone size: few; D gene: NA; V gene: TRBV7-2; CDR3 protein: CASSFNRANEQFF; CDR3 DNA: TGTGCCAGCAGCTTCAACCGGGCCAATGAGCAGTTCTTC
J gene: TRBJ2-2; clone size: NA; D gene: TRBD1; V gene: TRBV9; CDR3 protein: CASSANEQGANTGELFF; CDR3 DNA: TGTGCCAGCAGCGCCAACGAACAGGGGGCGAACACCGGGGAGCTGTTTTTT
J gene: TRBJ2-5; clone size: few; D gene: TRBD2; V gene: TRBV6-2/TRBV6-3; CDR3 protein: CASSYPLAGGQETQYF; CDR3 DNA: TGTGCCAGCAGTTACCCACTAGCGGGGGGCCAAGAGACCCAGTACTTC
J gene: TRBJ2-5; clone size: NA; D gene: TRBD1; V gene: TRBV20-1; CDR3 protein: CSARGRGGHQETQYF; CDR3 DNA: TGCAGTGCTAGAGGTCGAGGGGGCCACCAAGAGACCCAGTACTTC
J gene: TRBJ2-1; clone size: many; D gene: NA; V gene: TRBV7-2; CDR3 protein: CASSFSASNNEQFF; CDR3 DNA: TGTGCCAGCAGCTTTTCGGCCTCCAACAATGAGCAGTTCTTC
J gene: TRBJ2-7; clone size: NA; D gene: TRBD1; V gene: TRBV28; CDR3 protein: CATRTGLSFEQYF; CDR3 DNA: TGTGCCACAAGGACAGGCCTTTCATTCGAGCAGTACTTC
J gene: TRBJ2-7; clone size: NA; D gene: NA; V gene: TRBV20-1; CDR3 protein: CSTRDSRRSTDEQYF; CDR3 DNA: TGCAGTACTAGAGATTCGAGACGATCAACCGATGAGCAGTACTTC